This entry concerns a single T cell receptor beta chain. Per the study methods: Filtering differed because ImmunoSEQ produced junction-only sequences that carried no quality scores. Assay: immunoSEQ multiplex PCR; the TCRdb copy retains only in-frame clones and omits some. V, J and clone size are taken as reported in that table, and D and trimming were inferred from the DNA itself. The profile covers 560,000 or so clones, with around 96% appearing a single time and around 0.1% taken by the ten largest. The source of the sample is a study of shared clonotypes between healthy human individuals. Naive CD8 cells lacked CD45RO, underwent positive selection for CCR7 and left out terminally differentiated effector memory CD45RA+ cells. Caucasian adults residing in Nashville, Tennessee made up all the donors. Trimming pared 6 bases from V and 3 bases from J, leaving 24 bases between. The germline CDR1 and CDR2 sequences are MNHEY and SMNVEV (reference sequence). The CDR3 covers 17 residues.

Sequencing was performed on naive CD8+ T cells sorted from blood. The V call is TRBV27, the J call TRBJ2-7; the D call may be TRBD1 or TRBD2 (6 bases each). This clonotype originated in a woman aged 30 to 39 in good health. This CDR3 is CASRTIGGPAPLYEQYF. CDR3 bases: TGTGCCAGCAGGACGATAGGGGGGCCCGCTCCTCTCTACGAGCAGTACTTC.